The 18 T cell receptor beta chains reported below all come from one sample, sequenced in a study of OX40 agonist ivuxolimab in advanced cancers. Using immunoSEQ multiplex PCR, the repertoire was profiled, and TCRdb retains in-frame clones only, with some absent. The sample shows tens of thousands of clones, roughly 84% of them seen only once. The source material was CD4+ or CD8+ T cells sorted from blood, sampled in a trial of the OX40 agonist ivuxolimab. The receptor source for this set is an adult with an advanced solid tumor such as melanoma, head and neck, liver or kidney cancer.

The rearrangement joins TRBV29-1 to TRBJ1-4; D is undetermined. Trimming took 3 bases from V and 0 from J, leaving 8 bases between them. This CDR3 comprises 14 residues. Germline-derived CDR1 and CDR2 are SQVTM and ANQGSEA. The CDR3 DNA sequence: TGCAGCGTTGATGACCCCGCAACTAATGAAAAACTGTTTTTT. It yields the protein CSVDDPATNEKLFF.

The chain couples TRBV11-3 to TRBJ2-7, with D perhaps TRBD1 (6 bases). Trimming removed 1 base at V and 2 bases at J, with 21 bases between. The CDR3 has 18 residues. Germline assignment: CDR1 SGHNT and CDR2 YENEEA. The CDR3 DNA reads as TGTGCCAGCAGCTTAGGACCGGGACAAGGACTTAAGGCCTACGAGCAGTACTTC. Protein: CASSLGPGQGLKAYEQYF.

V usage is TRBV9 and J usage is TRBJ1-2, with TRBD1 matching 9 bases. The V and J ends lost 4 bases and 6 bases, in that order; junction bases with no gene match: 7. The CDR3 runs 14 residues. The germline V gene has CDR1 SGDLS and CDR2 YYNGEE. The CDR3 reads CASSPRDRVNGYTF. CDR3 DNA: TGTGCCAGCAGCCCCCGGGACAGGGTCAATGGCTACACCTTC.

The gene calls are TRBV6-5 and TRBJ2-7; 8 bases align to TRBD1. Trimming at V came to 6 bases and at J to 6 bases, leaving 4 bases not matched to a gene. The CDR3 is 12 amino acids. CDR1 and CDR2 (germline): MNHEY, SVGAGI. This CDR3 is CASSLTGGEQYF. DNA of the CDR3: TGTGCCAGCAGCCTTACAGGGGGCGAGCAGTACTTC.

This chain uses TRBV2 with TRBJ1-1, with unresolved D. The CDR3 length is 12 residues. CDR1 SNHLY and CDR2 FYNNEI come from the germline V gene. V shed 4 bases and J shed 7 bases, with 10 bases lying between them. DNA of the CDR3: TGTGCCAGCAGTGCTGTCAGTGGTGAAGCTTTCTTT. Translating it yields CASSAVSGEAFF.

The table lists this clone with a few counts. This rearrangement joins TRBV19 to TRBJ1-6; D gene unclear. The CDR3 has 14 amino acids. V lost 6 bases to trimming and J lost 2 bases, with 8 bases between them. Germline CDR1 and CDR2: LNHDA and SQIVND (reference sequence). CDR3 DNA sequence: TGTGCCAGTAGCTGGACGGCCTATAATTCACCCCTCCACTTT. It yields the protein CASSWTAYNSPLHF.

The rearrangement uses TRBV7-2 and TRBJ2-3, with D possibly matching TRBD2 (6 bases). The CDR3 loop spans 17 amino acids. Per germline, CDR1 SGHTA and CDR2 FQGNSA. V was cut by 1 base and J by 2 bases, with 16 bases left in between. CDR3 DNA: TGTGCCAGCAGCTTAGTCGGGGGTGGGGTCCCCACAGATACGCAGTATTTT. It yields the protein CASSLVGGGVPTDTQYF. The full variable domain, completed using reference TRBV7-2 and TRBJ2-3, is GAGVSQSPSNKVTEKGKDVELRCDPISGHTALYWYRQSLGQGLEFLIYFQGNSAPDKSGLPSDRFSAERTGGSVSTLTIQRTQQEDSAVYLCASSLVGGGVPTDTQYFGPGTRLTVL.

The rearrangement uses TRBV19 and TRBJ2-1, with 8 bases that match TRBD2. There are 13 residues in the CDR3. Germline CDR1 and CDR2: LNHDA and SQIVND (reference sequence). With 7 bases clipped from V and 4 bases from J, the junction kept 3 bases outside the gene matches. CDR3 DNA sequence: TGTGCCAGTACGCCGGGGGGGTACAATGAGCAGTTCTTC. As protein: CASTPGGYNEQFF.

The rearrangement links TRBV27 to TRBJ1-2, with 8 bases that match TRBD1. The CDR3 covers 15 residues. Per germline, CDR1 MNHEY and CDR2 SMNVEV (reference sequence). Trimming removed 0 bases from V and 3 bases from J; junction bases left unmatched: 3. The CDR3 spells CASSLSTGEDYGYTF. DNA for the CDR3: TGTGCCAGCAGTTTATCGACAGGGGAGGACTATGGCTACACCTTC.

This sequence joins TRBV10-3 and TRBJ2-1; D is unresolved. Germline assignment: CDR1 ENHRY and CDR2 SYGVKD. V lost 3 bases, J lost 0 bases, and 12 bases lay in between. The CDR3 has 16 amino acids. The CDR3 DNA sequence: TGTGCCATCAGTGATAGTGGTCTCCCCTCCTACAATGAGCAGTTCTTC. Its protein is CAISDSGLPSYNEQFF.

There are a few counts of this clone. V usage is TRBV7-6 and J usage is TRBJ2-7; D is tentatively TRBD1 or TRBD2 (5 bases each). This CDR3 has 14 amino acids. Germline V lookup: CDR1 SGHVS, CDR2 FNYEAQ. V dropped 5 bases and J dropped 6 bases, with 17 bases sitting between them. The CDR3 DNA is TGTGCCAGCAGCGCCTCGGACGGGACGGGCGAGCAGTACTTC. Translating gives CASSASDGTGEQYF.

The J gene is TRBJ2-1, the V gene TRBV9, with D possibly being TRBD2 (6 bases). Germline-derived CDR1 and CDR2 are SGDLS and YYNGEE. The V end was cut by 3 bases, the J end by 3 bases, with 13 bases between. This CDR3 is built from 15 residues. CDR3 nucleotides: TGTGCCAGCAGCGCGACTAGGCTTGGCTACAATGAGCAGTTCTTC. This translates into CASSATRLGYNEQFF.

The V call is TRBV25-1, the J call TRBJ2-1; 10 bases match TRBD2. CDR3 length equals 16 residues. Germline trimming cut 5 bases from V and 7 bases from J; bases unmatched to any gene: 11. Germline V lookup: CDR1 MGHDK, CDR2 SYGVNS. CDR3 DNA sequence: TGTGCCAGCAGTCTTTACAGCGGGGGGGCCGGTAATGAGCAGTTCTTC. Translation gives CASSLYSGGAGNEQFF.

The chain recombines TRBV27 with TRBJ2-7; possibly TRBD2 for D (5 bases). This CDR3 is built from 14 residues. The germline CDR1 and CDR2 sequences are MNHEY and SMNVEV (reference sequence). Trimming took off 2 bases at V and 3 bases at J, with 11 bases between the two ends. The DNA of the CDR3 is TGTGCCAGCAGTTTAAGATCCCGGGGCTACGAGCAGTACTTC. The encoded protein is CASSLRSRGYEQYF.

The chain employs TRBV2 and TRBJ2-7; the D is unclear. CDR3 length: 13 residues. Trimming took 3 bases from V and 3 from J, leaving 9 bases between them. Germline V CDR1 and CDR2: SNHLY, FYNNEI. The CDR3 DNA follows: TGTGCCAGCAGTGAGTTGGGTCTCTACGAGCAGTACTTC. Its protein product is CASSELGLYEQYF.

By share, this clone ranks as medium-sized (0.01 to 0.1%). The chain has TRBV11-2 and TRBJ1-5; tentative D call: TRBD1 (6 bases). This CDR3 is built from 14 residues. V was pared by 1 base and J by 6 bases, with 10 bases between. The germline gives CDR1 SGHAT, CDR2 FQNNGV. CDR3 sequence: CASSLGGGLQPQHF. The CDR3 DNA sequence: TGTGCCAGCAGCTTAGGCGGGGGCCTTCAGCCCCAGCATTTT.

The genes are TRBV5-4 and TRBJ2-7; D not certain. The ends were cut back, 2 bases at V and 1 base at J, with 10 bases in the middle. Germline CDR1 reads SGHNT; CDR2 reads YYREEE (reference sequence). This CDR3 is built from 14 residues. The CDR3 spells CASSFAEQSYEQYF. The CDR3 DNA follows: TGTGCCAGCAGCTTCGCGGAGCAATCCTACGAGCAGTACTTC.

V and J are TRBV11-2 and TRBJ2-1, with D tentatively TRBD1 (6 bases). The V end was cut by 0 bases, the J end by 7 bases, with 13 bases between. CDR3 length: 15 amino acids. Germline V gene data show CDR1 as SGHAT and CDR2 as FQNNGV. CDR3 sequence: CASSLDRGFGNEQFF. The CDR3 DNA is TGTGCCAGCAGCTTAGACAGGGGTTTTGGTAATGAGCAGTTCTTC.